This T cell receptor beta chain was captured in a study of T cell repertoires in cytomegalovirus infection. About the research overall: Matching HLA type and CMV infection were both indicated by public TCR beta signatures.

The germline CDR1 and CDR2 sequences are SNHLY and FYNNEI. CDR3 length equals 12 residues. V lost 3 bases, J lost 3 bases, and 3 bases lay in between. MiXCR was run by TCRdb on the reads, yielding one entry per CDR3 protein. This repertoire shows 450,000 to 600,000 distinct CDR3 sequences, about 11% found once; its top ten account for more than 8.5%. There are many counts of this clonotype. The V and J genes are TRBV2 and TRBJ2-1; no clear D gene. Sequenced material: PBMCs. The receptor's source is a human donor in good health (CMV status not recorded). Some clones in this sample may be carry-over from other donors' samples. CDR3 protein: CASSDNYNEQFF. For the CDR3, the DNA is TGTGCCAGCAGTGACAACTACAATGAGCAGTTCTTC.